Shown below are 8 T cell receptor beta chains from a single sample sequenced in a study of technical replicates of blood from a handful of donors. Repertoires were generated with immunoSEQ multiplex PCR, while TCRdb's copy carries only in-frame clones and drops some. The sample carries roughly 60,000 clones, more than 75% recorded once. The sample consisted of PBMCs. The receptors were gathered from a human donor in good health. Some clones in this sample may be carry-over from other donors' samples.

The rearrangement joins TRBV5-1 to TRBJ2-1, with 7 bases fitting TRBD1. The CDR3 has 15 residues. V dropped 4 bases and J dropped 0; count of bases not matched to a gene: 4. CDR1 is SGHRS, CDR2 YFSETQ, per germline. CDR3 bases: TGCGCCAGCAGCCCGACAGGGCGCTCCTACAATGAGCAGTTCTTC. The encoded protein is CASSPTGRSYNEQFF.

A few counts support this clone. The V call is TRBV9, the J call TRBJ1-1, with TRBD1 as a possible D gene (5 bases). CDR1 and CDR2 (germline): SGDLS, YYNGEE. Trimming removed 0 bases from V and 13 bases from J, with 16 bases in between. CDR3 length: 13 residues. CDR3 sequence reads: CASSVATGDRVFF. The CDR3 DNA reads TGTGCCAGCAGCGTAGCTACAGGAGATCGGGTTTTCTTT.

The chain has TRBV6-1 and TRBJ2-1, with D tentatively TRBD1 (5 bases). The CDR3 is 13 amino acids. CDR1 and CDR2 (germline): MNHNS, SASEGT. Trimming removed 4 bases from V and 5 bases from J, with 9 bases in between. CDR3 sequence reads: CASSADRNNEQFF. The CDR3 bases are TGTGCCAGCAGTGCCGACAGAAACAATGAGCAGTTCTTC.

The CDR3 here is CASSLEGLWVRGYTF. The CDR3 DNA follows: TGCGCCAGCAGCTTGGAGGGGTTATGGGTGCGTGGCTACACCTTC. The chain joins TRBV5-1 to TRBJ1-2; TRBD1 might be the D (5 bases). With 0 bases removed from V and 7 bases from J, the gap between germline ends came to 16 bases. CDR1 and CDR2 (germline): SGHRS, YFSETQ. The CDR3 length is 15 residues. The variable domain in full, completed from reference TRBV5-1 and TRBJ1-2, reads KAGVTQTPRYLIKTRGQQVTLSCSPISGHRSVSWYQQTPGQGLQFLFEYFSETQRNKGNFPGRFSGRQFSNSRSEMNVSTLELGDSALYLCASSLEGLWVRGYTFGSGTRLTVV.

J is TRBJ1-5 and V is TRBV6-1; D is possibly TRBD1 (5 bases). Between the trimmed V and J ends, which lost 4 bases and 6 bases, there was a span of 10 bases. This CDR3 has 13 amino acids. Germline lookup yields CDR1 MNHNS and CDR2 SASEGT. The CDR3 DNA is TGTGCCAGCAGTGGGGGCCCTCGTCAGCCCCAGCATTTT. Its translation: CASSGGPRQPQHF.

The V call is TRBV7-3, the J call TRBJ1-2, with D perhaps TRBD1 (5 bases). The CDR3 sequence is 15 residues long. Germline assignment: CDR1 SGHTA and CDR2 FQGTGA. Between the trimmed V and J ends, which lost 6 bases and 0 bases, there was a span of 14 bases. CDR3 bases: TGTGCCAGCAGTTTGGCGGGGCAAGCTAACTATGGCTACACCTTC. It translates to CASSLAGQANYGYTF.

The V call is TRBV11-2, the J call TRBJ1-5; D remains ambiguous. V was trimmed by 1 base and J by 6 bases, leaving 7 bases between them. This CDR3 has 13 residues. Germline values: CDR1 SGHAT, CDR2 FQNNGV. The CDR3 here is CASSLASGQPQHF. The CDR3 bases are TGTGCCAGCAGCTTAGCATCCGGTCAGCCCCAGCATTTT.

The V gene is TRBV19, the J gene TRBJ2-5; 12 bases match TRBD2. J lost 5 bases, V lost 4 bases, and 8 bases had no gene match. Germline CDR1 LNHDA, CDR2 SQIVND (reference sequence). The CDR3 consists of 16 residues. The CDR3 reads CASSRRTSGTQETQYF. The CDR3 DNA reads TGTGCCAGTAGTAGAAGGACTAGCGGGACTCAGGAGACCCAGTACTTC.